The 28 T cell receptor beta chains given below trace back to one sample, sequenced in a study of Ad26.COV2.S vaccination and SARS-CoV-2 variants. Indicated treatment: some 19 received Ad26.COV2.S at low or high dose, single or two shots; about 5 received placebo; per-sample allocation not given. Sampling was performed 63 days after the first vaccine or placebo injection. TCRdb's copy holds only in-frame clones and misses some; the assay was immunoSEQ multiplex PCR. The sample includes under 400,000 clones, 80% to 90% of them seen just once. Source: peripheral blood, taken in a trial of Ad26.COV2.S vaccine versus placebo. These receptors all come from a person aged 18 to 59 who received the Ad26.COV2.S COVID-19 vaccine or a placebo.

This chain joins TRBV4-2 and TRBJ2-7, with D perhaps TRBD2 (5 bases). V dropped 1 base and J dropped 3 bases, with 16 bases sitting between them. The CDR3 loop spans 16 amino acids. Germline V gene sequence: CDR1 LGHNA, CDR2 YNFKEQ. CDR3 nucleotide sequence: TGTGCCAGCAGCCAAGGTCGGAGGACTGGTATCTACGAGCAGTACTTC. This translates into CASSQGRRTGIYEQYF.

This rearrangement joins TRBV21-1 to TRBJ2-4; TRBD1 reflects the table's D call only, with no check against the DNA. TRBV21-1 is listed as a pseudogene. CDR3 length: 16 amino acids. CDR3 protein: CAISTGRFVAKNIQYF. Written as DNA, the CDR3 is TGTGCCATTTCGACAGGGCGCTTTGTAGCCAAAAACATTCAGTACTTC.

The chain combines TRBV19 with TRBJ2-4; D is uncertain. Trimming stripped 3 bases from V and 1 base from J, with 10 bases between. This CDR3 contains 15 residues. CDR1 is LNHDA and CDR2 is SQIVND in the germline V gene (reference sequence). CDR3 loop: CASSIAVWAKNIQYF. CDR3 nucleotide sequence: TGTGCCAGTAGTATTGCAGTTTGGGCCAAAAACATTCAGTACTTC.

This rearrangement joins TRBV29-1 to TRBJ1-5; possible D gene TRBD1, 5 bases. Trimming took 2 bases from V and 1 from J, leaving 21 bases between them. Germline CDR1 is SQVTM and CDR2 is ANQGSEA. CDR3 length: 18 amino acids. The CDR3 reads CSVESAGGPRVSNQPQHF. The CDR3 DNA reads TGCAGCGTTGAATCTGCGGGGGGACCGCGGGTAAGCAATCAGCCCCAGCATTTT. Filled out from reference TRBV29-1 and TRBJ1-5, the complete variable domain reads SAVISQKPSRDICQRGTSLTIQCQVDSQVTMMFWYRQQPGQSLTLIATANQGSEATYESGFVIDKFPISRPNLTFSTLTVSNMSPEDSSIYLCSVESAGGPRVSNQPQHFGDGTRLSIL.

The chain uses TRBV2 and TRBJ1-2; D is undetermined. Germline V CDR1 and CDR2: SNHLY, FYNNEI. V gave up 5 bases and J gave up 8 bases, with 12 bases separating them. This CDR3 contains 12 residues. CDR3 DNA: TGTGCCAGCAGTTCGGCTGGACGGGGCTACACCTTC. Protein: CASSSAGRGYTF.

V and J are TRBV25-1 and TRBJ1-4, with D possibly matching TRBD1 (5 bases). The CDR3 extends over 16 amino acids. Trimming took 2 bases from V and 6 from J, leaving 16 bases between them. Germline V gene data show CDR1 as MGHDK and CDR2 as SYGVNS. The CDR3: CASSETRQRKDEKLFF. The CDR3 nucleotides read TGTGCCAGCAGTGAAACTCGACAGCGGAAAGATGAAAAACTGTTTTTT.

This clone occurred a few times. V and J are TRBV7-2 and TRBJ1-3, with 7 bases aligning to TRBD1. Germline assignment: CDR1 SGHTA and CDR2 FQGNSA. Trimming at V came to 5 bases and at J to 4 bases, leaving 2 bases not matched to a gene. This CDR3 has 13 residues. The DNA of the CDR3 is TGTGCCAGCAGCCGGGACAGAGGAAACACCATATATTTT. Amino acids: CASSRDRGNTIYF.

J is TRBJ2-3 and V is TRBV2; D call uncertain. This CDR3 has 11 residues. Germline V CDR1 and CDR2: SNHLY, FYNNEI. The ends were cut back, 4 bases at V and 4 bases at J, with 3 bases in the middle. CDR3 nucleotide sequence: TGTGCCAGCAGTGTATCAGATACGCAGTATTTT. As protein: CASSVSDTQYF.

This chain uses TRBV14 with TRBJ1-1; the D gene is possibly TRBD1 (6 bases). Trimming removed 1 base from V and 4 bases from J, with 13 bases in between. This CDR3 comprises 15 residues. Per the germline V gene, CDR1 is SGHDN and CDR2 is FVKESK. This chain's CDR3 is CASSQVEGGGTEAFF. The CDR3 region has the DNA TGTGCCAGCAGCCAAGTGGAGGGGGGGGGCACTGAAGCTTTCTTT.

CDR3 DNA: TGTGCCAGCAGTTTAGAGTCCCAGACTGAGCAGTTCTTC. As protein: CASSLESQTEQFF. The J gene is TRBJ2-1, the V gene TRBV12-3 or TRBV12-4; no clear D. The CDR3 has 13 residues. V was shortened by 1 base and J by 9 bases, with 10 bases between the two germline ends.

The genes are TRBV2 and TRBJ2-3; tentative D call: TRBD2 (6 bases). In germline, CDR1 is SNHLY, CDR2 FYNNEI. This CDR3 contains 14 residues. V dropped 7 bases and J dropped 0 bases, with 11 bases sitting between them. The CDR3 DNA reads as TGTGCCAGCAAAGAGGGACTGAGCACAGATACGCAGTATTTT. Translated, it gives CASKEGLSTDTQYF.

V is TRBV20-1 and J is TRBJ1-1, with unresolved D. Deletions cut 4 bases from V and 8 bases from J, with 11 bases between. The CDR3 is 11 amino acids. The germline V gene encodes CDR1 DFQATT and CDR2 SNEGSKA (reference sequence). CDR3 residues: CSATRGAEAFF. The CDR3 region has the DNA TGCAGTGCTACCCGTGGAGCAGAAGCTTTCTTT.

The chain uses TRBV19 and TRBJ2-5, with 8 bases lining up with TRBD1. The trim removed 3 bases at V and 7 bases at J, leaving 16 bases unmatched. Germline CDR1 reads LNHDA; CDR2 reads SQIVND (reference sequence). CDR3 length: 17 residues. The CDR3 region is CASSIGERQGLRVTQYF. The DNA of the CDR3 is TGTGCCAGTAGTATCGGGGAGCGACAGGGGTTGAGAGTGACCCAGTACTTC. The variable domain in full, with the rest retrieved from reference TRBV19 and TRBJ2-5, is DGGITQSPKYLFRKEGQNVTLSCEQNLNHDAMYWYRQDPGQGLRLIYYSQIVNDFQKGDIAEGYSVSREKKESFPLTVTSAQKNPTAFYLCASSIGERQGLRVTQYFGPGTRLLVL.

The gene calls are TRBV10-3 and TRBJ2-1; D uncertain. Germline values: CDR1 ENHRY, CDR2 SYGVKD. The CDR3 has 13 residues. Between the trimmed V and J ends, which lost 6 bases and 2 bases, there was a span of 8 bases. The CDR3 is CAIRAIPYNEQFF. The CDR3 region has the DNA TGTGCCATCAGGGCCATCCCCTACAATGAGCAGTTCTTC.

The V call is TRBV3-1 (or the pseudogene TRBV3-2), the J call TRBJ1-3; weak D call: TRBD1 (5 bases). Germline lookup yields CDR1 LGHDT and CDR2 YNNKEL (reference sequence). The CDR3 length is 15 residues. The V gene lost 5 bases and the J gene lost 4 bases, with 15 bases spanning the gap. In DNA form, the CDR3 reads TGTGCCAGCAGCATCCAGGGAAATGGCGGAAACACCATATATTTT. The encoded protein is CASSIQGNGGNTIYF.

This clone showed up just once. The chain has TRBV11-2 and TRBJ1-1, with D uncertain. Per the germline V gene, CDR1 is SGHAT and CDR2 is FQNNGV. Trimming left V 2 bases short and J 1 base short, with 8 bases between. The CDR3 is 14 residues long. The CDR3 spells CASSLYGENTEAFF. For the CDR3, the DNA is TGTGCCAGCAGCTTATATGGGGAGAACACTGAAGCTTTCTTT.

This clone was seen a single time. This rearrangement joins TRBV6-4 to TRBJ2-2; D gene unclear. From germline, CDR1 is MRHNA and CDR2 SNTAGT. Trimming cost V 7 bases and J 1 base, with 10 bases left between them. CDR3 length: 14 residues. DNA of the CDR3: TGTGCCAGCAACCAGGATTGGAACACCGGGGAGCTGTTTTTT. Translated, it gives CASNQDWNTGELFF.

The chain recombines TRBV2 with TRBJ1-5, with D hard to call. CDR1 is SNHLY and CDR2 is FYNNEI in the germline V gene. There are 15 residues in the CDR3. V was clipped by 4 bases and J by 0 bases, with 10 bases between them. For the CDR3, the DNA is TGTGCCAGCAGTGGGTCCACTCATAGCAATCAGCCCCAGCATTTT. Translating it yields CASSGSTHSNQPQHF.

The chain is built from TRBV7-3 and TRBJ2-3; the match to TRBD2 covers 11 bases. Trimming took 3 bases from V and 6 from J; bases not matched to a gene: 2. This CDR3 is built from 14 residues. Germline-derived CDR1 and CDR2 are SGHTA and FQGTGA. The DNA of the CDR3 is TGTGCCAGCAGCTTGACTAGCGGGGCCGATACGCAGTATTTT. Translating gives CASSLTSGADTQYF.

This sequence joins TRBV15 and TRBJ1-3; D uncertain. The germline V gene has CDR1 LNHNV and CDR2 YYDKDF (reference sequence). CDR3 length: 15 amino acids. V was trimmed by 0 bases and J by 4 bases, leaving 10 bases between them. CDR3 amino acids: CATSRDRGKGNTIYF. The CDR3 nucleotides read TGTGCCACCAGCAGAGATCGAGGGAAGGGAAACACCATATATTTT.

The V and J genes are TRBV4-3 and TRBJ1-2; 7 bases line up with TRBD1. The germline V gene encodes CDR1 LGHNA and CDR2 YSLEER. J was trimmed by 4 bases and V by 1 base; bases with no gene match: 6. The CDR3 sequence is 15 residues long. CDR3 loop: CASSQVPAGGYGYTF. Here the CDR3 DNA reads TGCGCCAGCAGCCAAGTTCCGGCAGGGGGCTATGGCTACACCTTC.

In this sample, this clone turned up a few times. The chain uses TRBV14 and TRBJ1-6; D unclear. The V gene's germline CDR1 is SGHDN and CDR2 FVKESK. The CDR3 sequence is 14 residues long. V was pared by 1 base and J by 7 bases, with 8 bases between. The CDR3 bases are TGTGCCAGCAGCCAAGGAGGTTTCAATTCACCCCTCCACTTT. Protein sequence: CASSQGGFNSPLHF.

The V gene is TRBV7-6, the J gene TRBJ2-7; D is perhaps TRBD1 (6 bases). Trimming shortened V by 3 bases and J by 3 bases, and 15 bases separated the two germline ends. The germline V gene encodes CDR1 SGHVS and CDR2 FNYEAQ. The CDR3 runs to 15 residues. CDR3 DNA sequence: TGTGCCAGCAGCTTGGGGGCAGGGACGGACTACGAGCAGTACTTC. Protein: CASSLGAGTDYEQYF.

The chain employs TRBV6-6 and TRBJ1-4; 7 nucleotides agree with TRBD1. The CDR3 is 17 residues long. Trimming cost V 6 bases and J 6 bases; bases outside gene matches: 16. Looked up from germline, CDR1 is MNHNY and CDR2 is SVGAGI (reference sequence). This CDR3 is CASSRTPQGELYEKLFF. DNA for the CDR3: TGTGCCAGCAGCCGAACCCCTCAGGGGGAGCTTTATGAAAAACTGTTTTTT.

CDR3 amino acids: CASSQEPQGDTEAFF. CDR3 nucleotides: TGTGCCAGCAGCCAAGAACCGCAGGGAGACACTGAAGCTTTCTTT. The chain recombines TRBV4-2 with TRBJ1-1; possibly TRBD1 for D (5 bases). Germline V gene lookup returns CDR1 LGHNA and CDR2 YNFKEQ. V was trimmed by 0 bases and J by 3 bases, leaving 11 bases between them. The CDR3 contains 15 residues.

The chain combines TRBV7-6 with TRBJ2-2; D is possibly TRBD2 (5 bases). From germline, CDR1 is SGHVS and CDR2 FNYEAQ. The CDR3 loop spans 13 amino acids. Between the trimmed V and J ends, which lost 5 bases and 6 bases, there was a span of 10 bases. CDR3 residues: CASSKLEAGELFF. The CDR3 DNA sequence: TGTGCCAGCAGCAAACTAGAGGCCGGGGAGCTGTTTTTT. Full variable domain (rest looked up from reference TRBV7-6 and TRBJ2-2): GAGVSQSPRYKVTKRGQDVALRCDPISGHVSLYWYRQALGQGPEFLTYFNYEAQQDKSGLPNDRFSAERPEGSISTLTIQRTEQRDSAMYRCASSKLEAGELFFGEGSRLTVL.

This clone came up once. The chain combines TRBV5-1 with TRBJ1-4, with 8 bases fitting TRBD1. CDR1 and CDR2 (germline): SGHRS, YFSETQ. The CDR3 has 16 residues. V lost 0 bases and J lost 7; bases outside the gene matches: 8. The CDR3 bases are TGCGCCAGCAGCTTGGGTTCTCAGGGGGCGCTTGAAAAACTGTTTTTT. Protein sequence: CASSLGSQGALEKLFF.

The chain couples TRBV24-1 to TRBJ2-5, with D hard to call. The V gene's germline CDR1 is KGHDR and CDR2 SFDVKD. Trimming removed 8 bases at V and 4 bases at J, with 28 bases between. CDR3 length: 18 residues. CDR3 nucleotide sequence: TGTGCCACCAAGATGGACCCTCCCATACGGAGACCTACAGAGACCCAGTACTTC. Its translation is CATKMDPPIRRPTETQYF.